This T cell receptor beta chain was retrieved from a study of T cell changes during pregnancy in multiple sclerosis. Measured with immunoSEQ multiplex PCR; TCRdb has only the in-frame clones, and not every one. The table has around 95,000 clones, 92% seen once. Germline-derived CDR1 and CDR2 are SGHNT and YYREEE (reference sequence). The length of the CDR3 is 13 residues. The junction had 6 bases not matched to a gene; V was cut back by 3 bases and J by 8 bases. The sequence derives from a female donor with multiple sclerosis, enrolled in a pregnancy study. Specimen: peripheral blood, collected after pregnancy. The chain uses TRBV5-4 and TRBJ1-2; TRBD1 aligns across 8 bases. CDR3 DNA: TGTGCCAGCAGCTATGGACAGGGTGGAGGCTACACCTTC. The encoded protein is CASSYGQGGGYTF.